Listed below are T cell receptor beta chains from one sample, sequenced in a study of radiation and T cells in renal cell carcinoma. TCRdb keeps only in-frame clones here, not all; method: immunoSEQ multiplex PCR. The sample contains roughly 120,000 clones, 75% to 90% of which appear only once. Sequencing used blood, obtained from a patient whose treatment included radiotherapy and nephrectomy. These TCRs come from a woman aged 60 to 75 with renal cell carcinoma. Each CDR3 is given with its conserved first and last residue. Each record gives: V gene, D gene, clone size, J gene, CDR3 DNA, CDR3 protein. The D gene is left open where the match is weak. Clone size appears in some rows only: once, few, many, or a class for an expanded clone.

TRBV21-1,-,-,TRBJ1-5,TGTGCCGGTGGTGGGGACGGCCCTGGGCCCCAGCATTTT,CAGGGDGPGPQHF
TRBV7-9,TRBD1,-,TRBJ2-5,TGTGCCAGCAGCCCCCGGGACAGGGACCTAGAGACCCAGTACTTC,CASSPRDRDLETQYF
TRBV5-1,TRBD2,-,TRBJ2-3,TGCGCCAGCAGCTTGGGGAGCGGGGGGCCTAGCACAGATACGCAGTATTTT,CASSLGSGGPSTDTQYF
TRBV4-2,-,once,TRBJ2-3,TGTGCCAGCAGCCAAGATCTCCCGGGAATCAACTCGTATACGCAGTATTTT,CASSQDLPGINSYTQYF
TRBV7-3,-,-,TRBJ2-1,TGTGCCAGCAGCCTGTCTCGGAACAATGAGCAGTTCTTC,CASSLSRNNEQFF
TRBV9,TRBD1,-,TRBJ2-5,TGTGCCAGCAGCGTAGGGGGACAGGGGGTTGGCGAGACCCAGTACTTC,CASSVGGQGVGETQYF
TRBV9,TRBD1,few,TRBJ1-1,TGTGCCAGCAGCGGGATACCGGGACAGGGGAACACTGAAGCTTTCTTT,CASSGIPGQGNTEAFF
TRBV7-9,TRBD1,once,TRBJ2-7,TGTGCCAGCAGCTTAATCGGACAGGGCAGACCCTACGAGCAGTACTTC,CASSLIGQGRPYEQYF
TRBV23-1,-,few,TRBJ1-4,TGCGCCAGCAGTCGATATCCTCAGGGAGCGCCTAATGAAAAACTGTTTTTT,CASSRYPQGAPNEKLFF
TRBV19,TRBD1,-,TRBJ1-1,TGTGCCAGTATCCCGACAGGGGGACGGATCACTGAAGCTTTCTTT,CASIPTGGRITEAFF
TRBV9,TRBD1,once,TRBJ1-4,TGTGCCAGCAGCCTCGGGACAGGGGTTGGAACTAATGAAAAACTGTTTTTT,CASSLGTGVGTNEKLFF
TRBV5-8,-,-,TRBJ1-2,TGTGCCAGCAGCTTGGAGAGGTCGGTTGGCTACACCTTC,CASSLERSVGYTF
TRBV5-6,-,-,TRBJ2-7,TGTGCCAGCAGCTTTGGAGGTTACGAGCAGTACTTC,CASSFGGYEQYF
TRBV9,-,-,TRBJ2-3,TGTGCCAGCAGCGTAGTCACAGGAAACCTCAGAAATACGCAGTATTTT,CASSVVTGNLRNTQYF
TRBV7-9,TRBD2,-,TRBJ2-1,TGTGCCAGCAGCTTAGGGATAGCGGGAGGGTTGAGGGATGAGCAGTTCTTC,CASSLGIAGGLRDEQFF
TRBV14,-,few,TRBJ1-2,TGTGCCAGCAGCCAGATCCCAGGGGAAGTAAACGGCTACACCTTC,CASSQIPGEVNGYTF
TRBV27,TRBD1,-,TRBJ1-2,TGTGCCAGCAGGCCCGGGACAGGATTTTATGGCTACACCTTC,CASRPGTGFYGYTF
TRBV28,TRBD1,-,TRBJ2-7,TGTGCCAGCAGCGACGGGACAGGGGAGGCATTC,CASSDGTGEAF
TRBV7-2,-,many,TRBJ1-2,TGTGCCAGCACCAAGGGACAACCTGTTAGGGGCTACACCTTC,CASTKGQPVRGYTF
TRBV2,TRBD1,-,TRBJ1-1,TGTGCCAGCAGGTCCGCGGGACAGATGAACACTGAAGCTTTCTTT,CASRSAGQMNTEAFF
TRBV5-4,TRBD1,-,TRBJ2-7,TGTGCCAGCAGCACCGGGACAGGGTCAATCTACGAGCAGTACTTC,CASSTGTGSIYEQYF
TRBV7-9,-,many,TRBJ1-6,TGTGCCAGCAGCCCTGGGGTGGGGCGCAATTCACCCCTCCACTTT,CASSPGVGRNSPLHF
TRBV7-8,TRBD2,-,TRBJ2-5,TGTGCCAGCAGCCAAGAGGGGACTAGGCGAGAGACCCAGTACTTC,CASSQEGTRRETQYF
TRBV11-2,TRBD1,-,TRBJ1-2,TGTGCCAGCAGCTTTACAGGGGTTAATGGCTACACCTTC,CASSFTGVNGYTF
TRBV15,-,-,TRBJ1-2,TGTGCCACCAGCAGAGATCTCTATGGCTACACCTTC,CATSRDLYGYTF
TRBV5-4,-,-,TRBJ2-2,TGTGCCAGCAGCTTGCGGCAGAACACCGGGGAGCTGTTTTTT,CASSLRQNTGELFF
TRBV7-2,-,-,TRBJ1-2,TGTGCCAGCAGTCCCGTTTGGGGGGCGCCAGGCTATGGCTACACCTTC,CASSPVWGAPGYGYTF
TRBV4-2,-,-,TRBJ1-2,TGTGCCAGCAGCCCTCGGGGACAAACCTCTAACTATGGCTACACCTTC,CASSPRGQTSNYGYTF
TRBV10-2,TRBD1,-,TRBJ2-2,TGCGCCAGCACCTCCGACAGGGTCGGCGGGGAGCTGTTTTTT,CASTSDRVGGELFF
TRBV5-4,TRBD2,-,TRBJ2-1,TGTGCCAGCAGCTCCAAGACTAGCGGATACAATGAGCAGTTCTTC,CASSSKTSGYNEQFF
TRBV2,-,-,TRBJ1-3,TGTGCCAGCAGCATTGGGGTGCCCGGTCTTTCTGGAAACACCATATATTTT,CASSIGVPGLSGNTIYF
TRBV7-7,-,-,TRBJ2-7,TGTGCTAGCAGCTTATCGGTCTCAACCTACGAGCAGTACTTC,CASSLSVSTYEQYF
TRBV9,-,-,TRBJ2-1,TGTGCCAGCAGCGTAGCTGAACAACCTTATCCCTACAATGAGCAGTTCTTC,CASSVAEQPYPYNEQFF
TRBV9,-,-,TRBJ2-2,TGTGCCAGCAGCCGCCTTCCCGGGGAGCTGTTTTTT,CASSRLPGELFF
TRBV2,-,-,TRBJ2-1,TGTGCCAGCAGTGAAACAGGGGGGGTGGCCGAGCAGTTCTTC,CASSETGGVAEQFF
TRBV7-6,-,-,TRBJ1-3,TGTGCCAGCAGCCCTTGGAGCTCTGGAAACACCATATATTTT,CASSPWSSGNTIYF
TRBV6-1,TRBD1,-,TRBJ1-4,TGTGCCAGCAGTACTTCCGGGACAGTAAGTGAAAAACTGTTTTTT,CASSTSGTVSEKLFF
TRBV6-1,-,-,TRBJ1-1,TGTGCCAGCACTCCCAGGGGAGACACTGAAGCTTTCTTT,CASTPRGDTEAFF
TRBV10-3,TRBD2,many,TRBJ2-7,TGTGCCATCAGTGATCCGGGAGGGGGGACGGCCAATTACGAGCAGTACTTC,CAISDPGGGTANYEQYF
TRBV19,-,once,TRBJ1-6,TGTGCCAGTAGTTTCCTCGAGGGGGACTCGACTTCACCCCTCCACTTT,CASSFLEGDSTSPLHF
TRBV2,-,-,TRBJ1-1,TGTGCCAGCAGGGTTTACACTGAAGCTTTCTTT,CASRVYTEAFF
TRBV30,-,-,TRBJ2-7,TGTGCCTGGAGTCCTGGCAGCTCCTACGAGCAGTACTTC,CAWSPGSSYEQYF
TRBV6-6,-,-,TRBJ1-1,TGTGCCAGCAGTTACGGGAATATGAACACTGAAGCTTTCTTT,CASSYGNMNTEAFF
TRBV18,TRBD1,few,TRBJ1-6,TGTGCCAGCTCACAAACAGGGGGCAATTCACCCCTCCACTTT,CASSQTGGNSPLHF
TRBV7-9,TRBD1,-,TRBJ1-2,TGTGCCAGCAGCTTAGGGACAGGGTATGGCTACACCTTC,CASSLGTGYGYTF
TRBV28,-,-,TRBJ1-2,TGTGCCAGCAGCTTAGAAGACGTTAACTATGGCTACACCTTC,CASSLEDVNYGYTF
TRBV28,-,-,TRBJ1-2,TGTGCCAGCAGTCAAGGGGGGCAGGGATTGGGCGGCTACACCTTC,CASSQGGQGLGGYTF
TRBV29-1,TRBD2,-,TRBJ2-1,TGCAGCTCTGGACTAGCGGGAGTTTCCTACAATGAGCAGTTCTTC,CSSGLAGVSYNEQFF
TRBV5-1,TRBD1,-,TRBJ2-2,TGCGCCAGCAGCTTGGGACAGGGTAACACCGGGGAGCTGTTTTTT,CASSLGQGNTGELFF
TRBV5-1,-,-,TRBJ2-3,TGCGCCAGCAGTTGGAGGAGCACAGATACGCAGTATTTT,CASSWRSTDTQYF
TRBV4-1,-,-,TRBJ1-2,TGCGCCAGCAGCCAAGACGGATCCTATGGCTACACCTTC,CASSQDGSYGYTF
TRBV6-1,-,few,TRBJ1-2,TGTGCCAGCAGTGATCGGGCAGGGAGGGAGAATGGCTACACCTTC,CASSDRAGRENGYTF